A selection of T cell receptor beta chains follows, all from one sample in a study of type 1 and type 2 diabetes patients. TCRdb reanalysed the multiplex PCR reads using MiXCR and keeps one entry per CDR3 protein. The sample has about 270,000 distinct CDR3 sequences; more than 40% are singletons. Input material: peripheral blood mononuclear cells (PBMCs). These receptors originate from a man younger than 35 with type 2 diabetes. CDR3s include the opening cysteine and the closing phenylalanine or tryptophan. The D gene is left open where the match is weak. Not every row has a clone size; where given, it reads once, few, many or a size class.

v_gene: TRBV10-1
abundance: few
j_gene: TRBJ2-5
d_gene: TRBD2
CDR3aa: CASSESEGGGGEEPGTQYF
CDR3nt: TGCGCCAGCAGTGAGTCGGAAGGCGGGGGGGGCGAGGAACCGGGGACCCAGTACTTC

v_gene: TRBV10-3
abundance: .
j_gene: TRBJ2-3
d_gene: TRBD2
CDR3aa: CAISGGSGADTQYF
CDR3nt: TGTGCCATCTCGGGCGGGAGCGGGGCAGATACGCAGTATTTT

v_gene: TRBV24-1
abundance: .
j_gene: TRBJ1-1
d_gene: .
CDR3aa: CATRGGFSTEAFF
CDR3nt: TGTGCCACCAGGGGGGGATTTAGCACTGAAGCTTTCTTT

v_gene: TRBV5-5
abundance: .
j_gene: TRBJ2-7
d_gene: TRBD1
CDR3aa: CASRPGQGKYEQYF
CDR3nt: TGTGCCAGCAGGCCGGGACAGGGGAAGTACGAGCAGTACTTC

v_gene: TRBV27
abundance: once
j_gene: TRBJ2-1
d_gene: .
CDR3aa: CASSPTTGIRNEQFF
CDR3nt: TGTGCCAGCAGCCCAACGACAGGTATTAGAAATGAGCAGTTCTTC

v_gene: TRBV2
abundance: medium-sized
j_gene: TRBJ1-2
d_gene: TRBD1
CDR3aa: CASISSSREDRGMLGYTF
CDR3nt: TGTGCCAGCATCTCCTCCTCTCGAGAGGACAGGGGGATGCTTGGCTACACCTTC

v_gene: TRBV7-3
abundance: .
j_gene: TRBJ2-7
d_gene: .
CDR3aa: CATGGNFYEQYF
CDR3nt: TGTGCCACCGGAGGGAATTTCTACGAGCAGTACTTC

v_gene: TRBV2
abundance: few
j_gene: TRBJ1-2
d_gene: .
CDR3aa: CASSRDTLYGYTF
CDR3nt: TGTGCCAGCAGTCGGGACACCCTCTATGGCTACACCTTC

v_gene: TRBV2
abundance: .
j_gene: TRBJ2-7
d_gene: TRBD2
CDR3aa: CASILAGGEQYF
CDR3nt: TGTGCCAGCATACTAGCGGGAGGGGAGCAGTACTTC

v_gene: TRBV4-1
abundance: .
j_gene: TRBJ2-5
d_gene: .
CDR3aa: CASSQDRAGQETQYF
CDR3nt: TGCGCCAGCAGCCAAGACAGGGCAGGACAAGAGACCCAGTACTTC

v_gene: TRBV4-1
abundance: few
j_gene: TRBJ1-1
d_gene: TRBD1
CDR3aa: CASSRGTGYTEAFF
CDR3nt: TGCGCCAGCAGCCGCGGGACAGGGTACACTGAAGCTTTCTTT

v_gene: TRBV3-1
abundance: .
j_gene: TRBJ2-3
d_gene: .
CDR3aa: CASRKTGTTDTQYF
CDR3nt: TGTGCCAGCAGGAAAACAGGGACGACAGATACGCAGTATTTT

v_gene: TRBV27
abundance: .
j_gene: TRBJ2-5
d_gene: TRBD2
CDR3aa: CASSLGERGGDQETQYF
CDR3nt: TGTGCCAGCAGTTTGGGAGAGCGGGGGGGCGACCAAGAGACCCAGTACTTC

v_gene: TRBV20-1
abundance: .
j_gene: TRBJ1-5
d_gene: .
CDR3aa: CSAREDGHSNQPQHF
CDR3nt: TGCAGTGCTAGAGAAGACGGCCATAGCAATCAGCCCCAGCATTTT

v_gene: TRBV19
abundance: few
j_gene: TRBJ1-2
d_gene: .
CDR3aa: CASSTSVGDGYTF
CDR3nt: TGTGCCAGTAGTACTTCTGTCGGGGATGGCTACACCTTC

v_gene: TRBV19
abundance: few
j_gene: TRBJ1-2
d_gene: .
CDR3aa: CASSPRDQFGRGYTF
CDR3nt: TGTGCCAGTAGTCCCCGGGACCAATTTGGAAGGGGCTACACCTTC

v_gene: TRBV9
abundance: few
j_gene: TRBJ2-7
d_gene: .
CDR3aa: CASSVGADTTYEQYF
CDR3nt: TGTGCCAGCAGCGTAGGAGCGGACACTACCTACGAGCAGTACTTC

v_gene: TRBV20-1
abundance: .
j_gene: TRBJ1-1
d_gene: TRBD1
CDR3aa: CSGIPGTVNTEAFF
CDR3nt: TGCAGTGGTATTCCTGGGACAGTGAACACTGAAGCTTTCTTT